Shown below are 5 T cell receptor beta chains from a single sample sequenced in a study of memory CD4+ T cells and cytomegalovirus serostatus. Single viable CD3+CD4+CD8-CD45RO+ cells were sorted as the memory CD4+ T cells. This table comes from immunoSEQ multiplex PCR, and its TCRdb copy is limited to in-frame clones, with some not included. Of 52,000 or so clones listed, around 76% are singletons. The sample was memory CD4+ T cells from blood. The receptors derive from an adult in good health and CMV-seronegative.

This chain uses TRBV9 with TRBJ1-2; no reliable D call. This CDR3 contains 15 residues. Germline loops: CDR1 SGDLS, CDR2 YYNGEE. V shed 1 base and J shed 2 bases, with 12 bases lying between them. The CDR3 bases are TGTGCCAGCAGCGTAAAACAGATTCCCAACTATGGCTACACCTTC. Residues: CASSVKQIPNYGYTF.

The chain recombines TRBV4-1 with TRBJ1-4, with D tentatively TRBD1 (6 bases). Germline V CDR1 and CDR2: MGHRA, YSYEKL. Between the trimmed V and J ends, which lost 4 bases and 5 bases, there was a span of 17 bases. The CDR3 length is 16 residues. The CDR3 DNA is TGCGCCAGCAGCCCAGGACAGCGAAATTTGAATGAAAAACTGTTTTTT. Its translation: CASSPGQRNLNEKLFF.

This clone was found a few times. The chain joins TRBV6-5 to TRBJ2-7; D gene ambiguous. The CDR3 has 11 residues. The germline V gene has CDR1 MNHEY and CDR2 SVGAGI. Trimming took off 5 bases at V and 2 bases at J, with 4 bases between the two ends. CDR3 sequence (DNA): TGTGCCAGCAGTGATCCCTACGAGCAGTACTTC. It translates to CASSDPYEQYF.

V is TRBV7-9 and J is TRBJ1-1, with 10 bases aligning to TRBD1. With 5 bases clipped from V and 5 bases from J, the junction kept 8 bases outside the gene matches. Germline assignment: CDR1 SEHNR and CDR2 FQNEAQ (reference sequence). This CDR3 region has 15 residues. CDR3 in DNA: TGTGCCAGCAGCCCACCTGGACAGGGGGGGACTGAAGCTTTCTTT. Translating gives CASSPPGQGGTEAFF.

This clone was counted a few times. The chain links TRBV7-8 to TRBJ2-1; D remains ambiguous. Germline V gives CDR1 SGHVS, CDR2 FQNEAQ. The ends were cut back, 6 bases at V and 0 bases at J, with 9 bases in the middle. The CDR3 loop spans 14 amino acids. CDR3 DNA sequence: TGTGCCAGCAGTCGACGTCCCTCCTACAATGAGCAGTTCTTC. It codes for CASSRRPSYNEQFF. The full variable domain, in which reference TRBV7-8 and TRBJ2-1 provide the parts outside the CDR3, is GAGVSQSPRYKVAKRGQDVALRCDPISGHVSLFWYQQALGQGPEFLTYFQNEAQLDKSGLPSDRFFAERPEGSVSTLKIQRTQQEDSAVYLCASSRRPSYNEQFFGPGTRLTVL.